This paragraph covers one T cell receptor beta chain sequence. Libraries were prepared by immunoSEQ multiplex PCR; TCRdb keeps only in-frame clonotypes and omits some of them. Seen here are tens of thousands of clones, more than 85% observed once, and the top ten hold 2.5% to 3.5%. The data were taken from a study of blood T cell repertoires in COVID-19. The V and J ends lost 2 bases and 8 bases, in that order; junction bases with no gene match: 11. In germline, CDR1 is MNHNY, CDR2 SVGAGI (reference sequence). This CDR3 region has 16 residues. This chain joins TRBV6-6 and TRBJ2-1, with TRBD2 matching 8 bases. The clonotype originates from a man between 50 and 59 years old with acute or convalescent COVID-19. The specimen was peripheral blood. DNA of the CDR3: TGTGCCAGCAGTTACGGAACTAGCGGATCAAAGGATGAGCAGTTCTTC. Its translation is CASSYGTSGSKDEQFF.